This record concerns one T cell receptor beta chain sequence. This CDR3 is built from 14 residues. The germline gives CDR1 SGHRS, CDR2 YFSETQ. The J segment lost 3 bases and the V segment lost 5 bases, leaving 4 bases of the junction unmatched. This sample stems from a study of glioma-infiltrating T cells after dendritic cell vaccination. As for the study in general: Glioblastoma patients came from Phase I and II dendritic cell vaccination trials. At biweekly intervals, patients got three intradermal dendritic cell vaccine injections.

Using immunoSEQ multiplex PCR, the repertoire was profiled, and TCRdb retains in-frame clones only, with some absent. The sample yields under 35,000 clones, roughly nine tenths seen once. Selection required adequate fresh-frozen tumor tissue plus more than two years' survival data. V is TRBV5-1 and J is TRBJ2-3, with 9 bases that match TRBD1. This receptor was obtained from a human donor with glioblastoma. The sequenced sample was blood, obtained before dendritic cell vaccination. The CDR3 loop reads CASRDRGGTDTQYF. The CDR3 DNA reads TGCGCCAGCAGGGACAGGGGAGGAACAGATACGCAGTATTTT.